Included here is one T cell receptor beta chain sequence, with context. The table lists this clone with many counts. Its target antigen remains unknown. Qualities for individual bases were not recorded, and no much larger clone is one base off. Using the deep immunoSEQ assay, TCR CDR3 regions were amplified from genomic DNA by multiplex PCR. Extracted genomic DNA from each cell subset was spread evenly across all wells of several immunoSEQ 96-well plates, with each plate serving as a replicate. For unsorted PBMC, about 300 ng of genomic DNA, equivalent to around 30,000 T cell genomes, went into each replicate PCR. Unsorted PBMC genomic DNA was sequenced across ten immunoSEQ deep assay plates. The purified libraries were quantified using a Qubit 3.0 fluorometer, sized with a Bioanalyzer 2100, and then quantified again using the KAPA Library Quantification kit. Every immunoSEQ 96-well plate was sequenced on a separate single-read 150-cycle Illumina NextSeq 550 flow cell. The authors processed their data as follows. Because the immunoSEQ output included only junctional sequences and no quality scores, the filtering could not be the same as the filtering used for full-length reads. Sequences were annotated with PyIR, a Python wrapper for IgBLAST v1.9, using IMGT germline references to assign V/J genes and CDR3. Reads were filtered out if the reads had weak V/J assignments (E-value above 1e-6), no CDR3, stop codons, out-of-frame junctions, or ambiguous translated residues. V3J clonotypes were defined as sequences sharing an identical inferred V gene, J gene, and CDR3 amino acid sequence. Percentage overlap between repertoires was calculated by dividing the number of shared unique clonotypes by the size of the smaller repertoire. RTK rarefaction, the Chao1 estimator, and Recon v2.1 estimates of unobserved clonotypes were used to assess repertoire richness. What TCRdb holds here is the immuneACCESS table cut down to in-frame rearrangements. Part of the clones is not present; checked against another copy, under half of the missing clones reflect an unresolved V gene, and the others are unexplained. V, J and clone size are taken as reported in that table, and D and trimming were inferred from the DNA itself. The sample table shows about 500,000 clones, and approximately 71% are seen once. The top ten constitute around 11% of the sample.

The CDR3 goes from the cysteine to the phenylalanine over 14 residues. Here the CDR3 DNA is all that survives: 42 bases in frame from base 1. The germline V end is reduced by 0 bases and the J end by 8 bases; junction bases left unmatched: 7. CDR1 and CDR2 were assigned from the germline V gene (reference sequence) as SGHNT and YYREEE. The sample originates from a study of shared clonotypes between healthy human individuals (dated by TCRdb to the early 2020s). General notes on the study: The cohort included three men and two women between 18 and 49 years of age. To estimate repertoire size and how much clonotype sharing occurs between individuals, the study deeply sequenced the blood TCR repertoires of several healthy adults. Leukapheresis yielded between about 0.9 and 9.5 billion PBMCs per donor. Libraries were prepared and TCR repertoires were sequenced by different laboratories using diverse techniques, in order to increase sequencing depth and limit assay-specific biases. Broad study findings and their caveats: Only blood was sampled, and tissue TCR repertoires likely differ from those in blood. The genetic and exposure-history diversity represented was limited by the small number of donors. Pairwise subsampling indicated that sequencing depth was expected to affect the degree of clonotype sharing among donors.

Healthy HIV-negative adults with no recently reported acute infections or vaccinations were included as donors. Every donor was a Caucasian adult living in Nashville, Tennessee, USA. In the unsorted samples, approximately 82 million PBMCs were counted, and genomic DNA was extracted using the QIAamp DNA Blood Mini kit. Blood was collected by leukapheresis, and PBMCs were isolated by Ficoll-Histopaque density gradient centrifugation and then cryopreserved in liquid nitrogen vapor phase. Sequencing was performed on PBMCs. The source of this sequence is a woman in her thirties or forties in good health. Some clones in this sample may be carry-over from other donors' samples. The rearrangement combines TRBV5-4 with TRBJ1-2, with 7 bases aligning to TRBD1. For the CDR3, the sequence is CASSLGQGQLGYTF. The DNA is TGTGCCAGCAGCTTGGGACAGGGTCAGCTGGGCTACACCTTC.